This record concerns one T cell receptor beta chain sequence. Germline V gives CDR1 SGHTA, CDR2 FQGTGA. This CDR3 spans 17 amino acids. The ends lost 4 bases at V and 3 bases at J; junction bases unmatched: 11. Amplification used 60 Vbeta primers and 13 Jbeta primers. Libraries were prepared by immunoSEQ multiplex PCR; TCRdb keeps only in-frame clonotypes and omits some of them. Among about 160,000 clones listed, more than 80% were seen once. The data were taken from a study of cytomegalovirus exposure and HLA in healthy donors. Sequencing used PBMCs. V usage is TRBV7-3 and J usage is TRBJ2-4; the match to TRBD1 covers 8 bases. The receptor's source is a woman aged 18-29 years in good health and CMV-seronegative. Here the CDR3 reads CASSSTGGREGKNIQYF. Here the CDR3 DNA reads TGTGCCAGCAGCTCTACAGGGGGGCGTGAAGGCAAAAACATTCAGTACTTC.